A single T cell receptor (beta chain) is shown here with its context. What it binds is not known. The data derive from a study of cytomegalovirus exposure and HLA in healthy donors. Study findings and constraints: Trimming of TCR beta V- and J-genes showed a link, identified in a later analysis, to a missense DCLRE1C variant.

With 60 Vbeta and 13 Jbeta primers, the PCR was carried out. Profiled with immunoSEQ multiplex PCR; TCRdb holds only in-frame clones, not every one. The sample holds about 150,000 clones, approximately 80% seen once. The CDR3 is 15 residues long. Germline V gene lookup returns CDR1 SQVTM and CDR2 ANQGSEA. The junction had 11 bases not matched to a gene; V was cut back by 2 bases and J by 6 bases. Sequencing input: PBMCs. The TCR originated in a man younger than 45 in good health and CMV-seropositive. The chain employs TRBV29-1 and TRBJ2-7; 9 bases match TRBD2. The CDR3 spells CSVEPRGREGGEQYF. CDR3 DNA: TGCAGCGTTGAACCCCGCGGGAGGGAAGGGGGCGAGCAGTACTTC.